The sequence of this T cell receptor (beta chain) was determined in a study of cytomegalovirus exposure and HLA in healthy donors (dated by TCRdb to the late 2010s). In terms of the full investigation: An earlier analysis of approximately 640 of the donors reported 250 to 300 Gb of sequence data and more than 90 million unique TCR beta sequences from some 180 million T cells. About 300 gigabases of sequencing data and approximately 85 million unique TCR sequences were included in an early release covering roughly 600 HLA-typed donors. Of the 300 to 500 genotyped donors, 75% to 85% were placed in the genetic ancestry cluster associated with self-reported Caucasian donors. The study aimed to test whether signatures of past pathogen exposure could be identified by cataloging public T cell receptors. The study used immunosequencing to profile the T cell repertoires of 670 or so subjects and linked those repertoires to cytomegalovirus serostatus. Besides the first cohort of around 670 subjects, a separate validation cohort made up of 90 to 150 different subjects was used. High-throughput TCR immunosequencing, statistical association of individual TCRs with disease status, and machine learning were combined to predict cytomegalovirus infection status. A later analysis re-analyzed previously published TCR beta repertoires from 500 to 700 donors and added high-resolution HLA genotyping to study TCR occurrence patterns. In the later analysis, no new phenotypic data were used to find candidate immune exposures; instead, reliance was placed on TCR beta sequences and their occurrence across donors. In an earlier analysis of roughly 580 of the donors, high-throughput TCR beta sequencing was used to judge whether each TCR beta V gene segment behaved as functional or pseudogenic. Donor age, sex, ethnicity and CMV serostatus were collected together with the repertoire data. In a later genetic analysis, genome-wide SNP genotypes for about three fifths of the roughly 670 donors were used, and that subset was treated as a discovery cohort. All discovery cohort repertoires had been generated using a single sequencing platform. HLA typing covered class I and class II loci at four-digit resolution. The number of typed donors differed by locus: about 620-640 for A, B, C, DRB1 and DQB1; approximately 520 for DQA1; 606 for DPA1; and some 470 for DPB1. Roughly five DR-DQ haplotypes were handled as single units for association and clustering because linkage in the cohort was strong. Among 350 to 400 genotyped donors of the cohort, an average of roughly 240,000 unique TCR beta nucleotide sequences were sequenced per donor, about a sixth of them non-productive.

About this clone: No cognate antigen has been identified for it. No per-base quality is available; no much larger clone lies one base away.

In total, 600 or so healthy bone marrow donors made up the cohort. At the time of sampling, all cohort members were nominally healthy, though unrecorded immune exposures were likely present. The donor was CMV seronegative and was included in the group of a few hundred seronegative cohort members. A peripheral blood sample was collected from each donor, and TCR beta sequencing was performed on peripheral blood mononuclear cells. Genomic DNA extraction from the blood cell samples was performed with the Qiagen DNeasy Blood Extraction Kit. Library creation used the immunoSEQ multiplex PCR assay. For the multiplex PCR, a mixture combining 60 forward primers for TCR Vbeta segments and 13 reverse primers for TCR Jbeta segments was used. The CDR3 region of rearranged TCR beta genes was amplified from genomic DNA with a multiplex PCR assay. On the Illumina HiSeq System, the amplified TCR beta libraries were sequenced as 87-base-pair reads. The published analysis was carried out like this. A later analysis counted about 76 million unique TCR beta chains across the 666 repertoires, and some 11 million of these chains were shared by at least two donors. A nearest-neighbor algorithm error-corrected the raw reads and collapsed the reads into unique sequences, merging closely related sequences to remove PCR and sequencing errors. Alignment of CDR3 sequences to IMGT reference sequences was used to assign V, D and J gene segments. For a sequence to be retained, at least a six-nucleotide match to both a V gene segment and a J gene segment was required. Rearrangements were classified as productive when the CDR3 lacked stop codons and remained in frame with V and J, and all other rearrangements were classified as non-productive. CDR3 was defined by IMGT convention, running from the second conserved V-encoded cysteine to the conserved J-encoded phenylalanine. The earlier analysis of a few hundred of the donors excluded any sequence lacking an unambiguous match to a single V gene segment. In an earlier analysis of around 590 of the donors, a V segment was called functional when productive rearrangements were above 56.7%, and segregating when the standard deviation between donors exceeded 5%. A statistical classification framework was built to diagnose cytomegalovirus status from the catalog of TCR beta chain sequences. In a later analysis, TCR nucleotide sequences were compared against IMGT/GENE-DB human TR gene sequences so that V and J genes could be assigned. A later analysis assigned CDR3 sequences and most-parsimonious VDJ recombination scenarios with the TCRdist pipeline. In a later analysis, each TCR beta chain was defined by its CDR3 amino acid sequence together with its V-gene family, and reads lacking a unique V-gene family were excluded. A later analysis removed 500 to 650 highly shared, low-generation-probability nucleotide sequences to deal with suspected cross-contamination and a sequencing artifact. In a later analysis, a clonal expansion index for each public chain was calculated from normalized within-repertoire ranks of inferred template counts. In a later analysis, generation probabilities were computed with a VDJ recombination model fitted to out-of-frame rearrangements, and the resulting probabilities were checked against IGoR. A later analysis scored TCR-TCR, TCR-HLA and TCR-CMV co-occurrence with hypergeometric tests, applying a repertoire-size bias correction to TCR pairs. To estimate false discovery rates, a later analysis permuted the HLA or CMV assignments 20 times. A later analysis grouped co-occurring TCRs with DBSCAN, adding TCRdist sequence similarity when clustering within HLA-allele-positive subsets. Repertoires with fewer than 30,000 or more than 120,000 public chains were left out of co-occurrence clustering, as were about 5 repertoires with anomalous nucleotide sharing. TCRdb re-hosts the immuneACCESS table, in-frame sequences only. Its copies lack some clones; in the studies checked, an unresolved V gene accounts for under half of them, and the cause for the rest is not known. The D gene and trimming were derived from the DNA, and the V and J assignments and clone size from that table. The sample includes about 140,000 clones, with roughly 86% observed a single time. Of the sample, roughly 0.5% is held by the ten largest clones.

What the study reported, not specific to this receptor: It was suggested by the authors that the approach could potentially be generalized to other disease states and immunological phenotypes. Correlated functional status among segregating V segments might reflect linkage disequilibrium, but an unknown experimental factor could not be ruled out. A further reported finding was that TCR beta sequences accurately predicted the HLA-A and HLA-B alleles for most subjects in the first cohort. In vitro tests confirmed that a few of the cytomegalovirus-associated TCR beta chains recognize cytomegalovirus antigens. HLA typing was unavailable for some donors at each locus, so association tests used only the typed subset. V-gene and J-gene trimming of TCR beta chains was associated with a missense DCLRE1C variant in a later genetic analysis, and the association was replicated in an independent cohort. The cohort was sequenced for TCR beta chains only, and without alpha or paired-chain data the features that could be detected were limited. In a later analysis, HLA-associated TCR beta chains showed more clonal expansion and lower generation probabilities than non-associated chains that were equally common. A later analysis reported that several top co-occurrence clusters appeared linked to parvovirus B19, influenza, CMV and Epstein-Barr virus. The study listed approximately 160 TCR beta chains as associated with cytomegalovirus. Sequencing depth was assumed to be roughly uniform across donors in the presence/absence analyses, though that assumption may not hold. A later analysis associated 15,000 to 20,000 TCR beta sequences with specific HLA alleles at a false discovery rate of 0.05. Some IMGT-functional V segments, including TRBV6-2 and TRBV6-3, could not be told apart with the 87-base-pair reads, so those segments were excluded. In an earlier analysis of some 540 of the donors, most TCR beta V segments appeared in productive rearrangements about 87% or about 30% of the time, broadly matching IMGT annotations. Compared with the roughly 700-donor mean, donors in an Asian-associated ancestry cluster had fewer N-insertions in productive TCRs, according to a later genetic analysis. In both the original and validation cohorts, the classifier was reported to diagnose cytomegalovirus status with high specificity and sensitivity. Most TCR sequences were observed very rarely across donors, whereas some public TCRs were present in many individuals. A later analysis found that TCR association rates varied across HLA loci, with DRB1 alleles showing the most associated TCRs and HLA-C alleles the fewest. Immune exposure information for the cohort was limited to CMV serostatus. A group of highly shared sequence variants was considered likely to be a technical artifact of the sequencing pipeline. Assigning TCR associations to individual alleles was difficult when HLA alleles, especially DR and DQ, strongly co-occurred. In a later analysis, most CMV-associated TCR beta chains were found to appear HLA-restricted, with HLA associations seemingly driven largely by CMV exposure. The earlier analysis of almost 600 of the donors excluded 15 to 20 rarely observed V segments, including chromosome 9 orphons, because counts were too low.

CDR1 and CDR2 were assigned from the germline V gene as MDHEN and SYDVKM. The CDR3, from cysteine to phenylalanine, totals 11 residues. The kept DNA is CDR3 alone, 33 bases in frame from the first base. Trimming costs V 4 bases and J 3 bases, and their ends lie 4 bases apart. This TCR derives from a woman aged 40 to 50 in good health and CMV-seronegative. The V gene is TRBV28 and the J gene is TRBJ2-7; the D segment cannot be called with confidence. The sequencing input was PBMCs. For the CDR3, the sequence is CASSSVYEQYF. The DNA sequence follows: TGTGCCAGCAGTTCAGTCTACGAGCAGTACTTC.